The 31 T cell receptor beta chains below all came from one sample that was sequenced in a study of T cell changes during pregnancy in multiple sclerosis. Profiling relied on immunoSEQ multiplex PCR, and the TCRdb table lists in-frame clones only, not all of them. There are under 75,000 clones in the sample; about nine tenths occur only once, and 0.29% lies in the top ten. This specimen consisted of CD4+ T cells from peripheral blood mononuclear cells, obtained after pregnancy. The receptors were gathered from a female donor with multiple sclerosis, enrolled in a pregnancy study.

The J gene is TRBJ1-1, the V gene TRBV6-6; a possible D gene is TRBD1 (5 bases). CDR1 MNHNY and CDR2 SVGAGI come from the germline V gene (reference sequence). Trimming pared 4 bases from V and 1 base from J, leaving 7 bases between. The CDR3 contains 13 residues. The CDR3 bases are TGTGCCAGCAGTTCACAGGAGAACACTGAAGCTTTCTTT. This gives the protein CASSSQENTEAFF.

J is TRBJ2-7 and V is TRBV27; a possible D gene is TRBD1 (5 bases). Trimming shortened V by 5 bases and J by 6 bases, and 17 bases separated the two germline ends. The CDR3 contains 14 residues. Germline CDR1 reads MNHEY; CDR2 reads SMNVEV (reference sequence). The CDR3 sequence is CASSPRRQIGEQYF. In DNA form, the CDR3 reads TGTGCCAGCAGTCCCCGTCGACAGATCGGCGAGCAGTACTTC.

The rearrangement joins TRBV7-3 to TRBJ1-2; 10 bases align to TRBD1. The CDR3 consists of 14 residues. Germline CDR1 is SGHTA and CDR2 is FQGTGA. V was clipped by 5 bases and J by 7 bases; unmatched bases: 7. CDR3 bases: TGTGCCAGCAGCCCTGGGACAGGGGTGGGTGGCTACACCTTC. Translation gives CASSPGTGVGGYTF.

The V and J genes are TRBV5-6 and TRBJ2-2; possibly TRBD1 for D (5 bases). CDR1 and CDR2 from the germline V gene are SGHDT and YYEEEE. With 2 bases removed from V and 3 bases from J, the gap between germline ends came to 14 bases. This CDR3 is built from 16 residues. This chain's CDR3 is CASSFGRASYTGELFF. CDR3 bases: TGTGCCAGCAGCTTCGGCAGGGCTTCGTACACCGGGGAGCTGTTTTTT.

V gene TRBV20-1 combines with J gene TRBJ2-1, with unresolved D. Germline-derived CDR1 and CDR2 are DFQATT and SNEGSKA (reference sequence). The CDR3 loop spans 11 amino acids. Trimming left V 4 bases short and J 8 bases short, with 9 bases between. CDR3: CSATPADEQFF. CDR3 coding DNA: TGCAGTGCTACCCCCGCAGATGAGCAGTTCTTC.

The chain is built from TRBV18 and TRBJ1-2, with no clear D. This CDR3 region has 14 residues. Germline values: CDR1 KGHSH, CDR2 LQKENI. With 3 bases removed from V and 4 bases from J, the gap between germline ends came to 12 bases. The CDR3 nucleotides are TGTGCCAGCTCACCTTTGAGGGCTCTCTATGGCTACACCTTC. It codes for CASSPLRALYGYTF.

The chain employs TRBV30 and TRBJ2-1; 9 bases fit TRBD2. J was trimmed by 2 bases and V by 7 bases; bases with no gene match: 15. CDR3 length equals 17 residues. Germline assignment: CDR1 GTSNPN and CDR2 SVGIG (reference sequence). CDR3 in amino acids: CAFAQNLAGDAYNEQFF. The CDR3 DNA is TGTGCCTTTGCCCAGAATTTAGCGGGAGATGCCTACAATGAGCAGTTCTTC.

The CDR3 is CASSQRTVKSYEQYF. CDR3 bases: TGCGCCAGCAGCCAAAGGACAGTCAAGTCCTACGAGCAGTACTTC. The chain combines TRBV4-1 with TRBJ2-7; D possibly corresponds to TRBD1 (6 bases). The CDR3 has 15 amino acids. The germline V gene has CDR1 MGHRA and CDR2 YSYEKL. V was trimmed by 2 bases and J by 1 base, leaving 12 bases between them.

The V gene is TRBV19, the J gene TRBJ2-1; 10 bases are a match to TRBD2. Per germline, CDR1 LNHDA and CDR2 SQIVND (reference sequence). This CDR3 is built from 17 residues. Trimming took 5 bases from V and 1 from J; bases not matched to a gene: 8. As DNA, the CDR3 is TGTGCCAGTAGTCTGCCGACTAGCGGGCTTTCCTACAATGAGCAGTTCTTC. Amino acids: CASSLPTSGLSYNEQFF. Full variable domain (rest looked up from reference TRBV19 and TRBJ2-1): DGGITQSPKYLFRKEGQNVTLSCEQNLNHDAMYWYRQDPGQGLRLIYYSQIVNDFQKGDIAEGYSVSREKKESFPLTVTSAQKNPTAFYLCASSLPTSGLSYNEQFFGPGTRLTVL.

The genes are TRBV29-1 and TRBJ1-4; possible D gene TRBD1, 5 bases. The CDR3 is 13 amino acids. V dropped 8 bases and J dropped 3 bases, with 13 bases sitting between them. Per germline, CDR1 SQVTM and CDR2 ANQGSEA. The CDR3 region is CSTPGGANEKLFF. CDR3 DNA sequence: TGCAGCACCCCCGGGGGTGCTAATGAAAAACTGTTTTTT.

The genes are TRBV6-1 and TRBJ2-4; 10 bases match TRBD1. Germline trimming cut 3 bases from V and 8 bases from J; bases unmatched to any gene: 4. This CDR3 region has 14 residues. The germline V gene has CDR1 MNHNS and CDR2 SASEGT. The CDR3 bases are TGTGCCAGCAGTGAGACAGGGGGCAGGGACATTCAGTACTTC. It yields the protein CASSETGGRDIQYF.

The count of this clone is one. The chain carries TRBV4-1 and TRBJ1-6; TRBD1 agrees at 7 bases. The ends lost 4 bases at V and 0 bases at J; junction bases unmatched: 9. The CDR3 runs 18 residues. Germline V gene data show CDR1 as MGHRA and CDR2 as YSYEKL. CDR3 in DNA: TGCGCCAGCAGCCTCAGCGGACAGGACATCTCCTATAATTCACCCCTCCACTTT. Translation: CASSLSGQDISYNSPLHF.

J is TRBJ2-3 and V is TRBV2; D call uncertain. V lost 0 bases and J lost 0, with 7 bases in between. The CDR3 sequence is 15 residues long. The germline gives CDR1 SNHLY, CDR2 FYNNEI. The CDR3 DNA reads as TGTGCCAGCAGTGAAGCGCGTTCTAGCACAGATACGCAGTATTTT. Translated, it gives CASSEARSSTDTQYF.

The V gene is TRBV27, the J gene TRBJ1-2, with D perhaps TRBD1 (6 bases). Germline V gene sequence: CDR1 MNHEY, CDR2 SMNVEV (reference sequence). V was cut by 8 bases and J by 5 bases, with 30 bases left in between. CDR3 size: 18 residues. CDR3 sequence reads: CASASPMRQGLDSYGYTF. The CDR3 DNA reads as TGTGCCAGCGCTTCACCCATGAGGCAGGGGCTAGATTCGTATGGCTACACCTTC.

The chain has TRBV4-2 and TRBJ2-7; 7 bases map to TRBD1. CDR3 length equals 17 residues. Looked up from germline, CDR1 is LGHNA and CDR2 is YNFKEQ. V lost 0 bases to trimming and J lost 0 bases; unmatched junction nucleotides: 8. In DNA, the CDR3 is TGTGCCAGCAGCCAAGACCCTAAAGGGGGCGGCTCCTACGAGCAGTACTTC. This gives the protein CASSQDPKGGGSYEQYF.

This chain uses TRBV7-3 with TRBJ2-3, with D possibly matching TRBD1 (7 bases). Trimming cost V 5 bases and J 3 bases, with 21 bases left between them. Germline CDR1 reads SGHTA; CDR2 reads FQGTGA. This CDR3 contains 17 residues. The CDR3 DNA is TGTGCCAGCAGCCAGGGGGAAGGAGGGGGCAGAACAGATACGCAGTATTTT. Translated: CASSQGEGGGRTDTQYF.

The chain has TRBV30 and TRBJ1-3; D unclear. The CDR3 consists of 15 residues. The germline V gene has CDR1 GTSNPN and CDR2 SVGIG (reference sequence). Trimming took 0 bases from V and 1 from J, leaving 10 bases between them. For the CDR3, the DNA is TGTGCCTGGAGTGTAAACCATAGATCTGGAAACACCATATATTTT. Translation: CAWSVNHRSGNTIYF.

CDR3 sequence (DNA): TGCGCCAGCAGCCTCGGACAGTTGTTGAACACTGAAGCTTTCTTT. Its protein product is CASSLGQLLNTEAFF. The rearrangement joins TRBV5-1 to TRBJ1-1, with D perhaps matching TRBD1 (6 bases). CDR3 length: 15 residues. V was cut by 4 bases and J by 0 bases, with 13 bases left in between. The germline CDR1 and CDR2 sequences are SGHRS and YFSETQ.

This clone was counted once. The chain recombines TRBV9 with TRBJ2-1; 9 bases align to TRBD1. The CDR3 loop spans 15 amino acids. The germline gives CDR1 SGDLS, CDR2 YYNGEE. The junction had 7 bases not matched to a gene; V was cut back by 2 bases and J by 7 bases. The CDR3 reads CASSVGTGPWNEQFF. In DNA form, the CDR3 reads TGTGCCAGCAGCGTCGGGACAGGGCCGTGGAATGAGCAGTTCTTC.

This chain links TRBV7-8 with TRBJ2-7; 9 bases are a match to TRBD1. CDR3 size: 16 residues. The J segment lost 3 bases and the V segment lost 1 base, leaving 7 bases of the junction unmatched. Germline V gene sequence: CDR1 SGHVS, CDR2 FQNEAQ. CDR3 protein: CASSLGPGQGHYEQYF. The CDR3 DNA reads TGTGCCAGCAGCTTAGGGCCGGGACAGGGTCACTACGAGCAGTACTTC.

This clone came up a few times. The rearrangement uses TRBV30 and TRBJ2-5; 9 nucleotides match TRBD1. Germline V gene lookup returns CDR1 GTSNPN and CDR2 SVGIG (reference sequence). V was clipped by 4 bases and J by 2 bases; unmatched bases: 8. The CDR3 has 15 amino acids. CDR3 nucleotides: TGTGCCTGGACCAGGGGACAGGGAAAGCAAGAGACCCAGTACTTC. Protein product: CAWTRGQGKQETQYF.

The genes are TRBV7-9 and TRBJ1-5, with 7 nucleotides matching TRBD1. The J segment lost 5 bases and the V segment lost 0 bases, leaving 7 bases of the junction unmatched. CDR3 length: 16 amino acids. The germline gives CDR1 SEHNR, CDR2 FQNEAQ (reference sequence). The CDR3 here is CASSLAATGKHQPQHF. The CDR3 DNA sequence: TGTGCCAGCAGCTTAGCTGCGACAGGGAAGCATCAGCCCCAGCATTTT.

CDR3 amino acids: CASSVGTSGDNEQFF. The CDR3 DNA reads TGTGCCAGCAGTGTAGGGACTAGCGGGGACAATGAGCAGTTCTTC. The chain combines TRBV6-4 with TRBJ2-1; 13 nucleotides agree with TRBD2. There are 15 residues in the CDR3. CDR1 is MRHNA and CDR2 is SNTAGT in the germline V gene. V gave up 4 bases and J gave up 5 bases; unmatched junction bases: 2.

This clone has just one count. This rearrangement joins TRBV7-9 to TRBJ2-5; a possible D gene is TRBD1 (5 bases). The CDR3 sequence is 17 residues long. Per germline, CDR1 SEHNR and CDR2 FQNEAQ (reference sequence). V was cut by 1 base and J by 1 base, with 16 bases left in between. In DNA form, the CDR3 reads TGTGCCAGCAGCTTAGAATTTTTCGACAGCTTCCAAGAGACCCAGTACTTC. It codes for CASSLEFFDSFQETQYF.

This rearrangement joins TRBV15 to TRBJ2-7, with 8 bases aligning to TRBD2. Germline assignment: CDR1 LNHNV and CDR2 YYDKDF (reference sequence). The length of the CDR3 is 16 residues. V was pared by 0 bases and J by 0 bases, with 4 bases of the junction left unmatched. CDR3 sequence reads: CATSRDGGRTSYEQYF. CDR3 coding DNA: TGTGCCACCAGCAGAGACGGCGGGAGGACCTCCTACGAGCAGTACTTC.

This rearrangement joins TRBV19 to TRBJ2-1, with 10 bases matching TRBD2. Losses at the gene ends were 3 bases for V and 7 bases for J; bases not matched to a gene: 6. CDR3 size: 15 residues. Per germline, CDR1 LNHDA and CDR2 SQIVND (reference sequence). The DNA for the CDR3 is TGTGCCAGTAGTATTGGGCTAGCGGGAGTGAATGAGCAGTTCTTC. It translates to CASSIGLAGVNEQFF.

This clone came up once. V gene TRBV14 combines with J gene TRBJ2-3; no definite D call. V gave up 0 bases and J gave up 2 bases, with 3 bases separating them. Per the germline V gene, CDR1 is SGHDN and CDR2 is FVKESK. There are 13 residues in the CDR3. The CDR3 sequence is CASSQDLTDTQYF. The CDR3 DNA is TGTGCCAGCAGCCAAGATCTCACAGATACGCAGTATTTT.

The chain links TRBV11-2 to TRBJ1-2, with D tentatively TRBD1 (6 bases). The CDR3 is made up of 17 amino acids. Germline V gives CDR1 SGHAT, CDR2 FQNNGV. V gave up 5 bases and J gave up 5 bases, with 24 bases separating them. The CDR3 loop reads CASSETGSEAPLYGYTF. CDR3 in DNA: TGTGCCAGCAGCGAAACAGGGAGCGAGGCCCCACTTTATGGCTACACCTTC.

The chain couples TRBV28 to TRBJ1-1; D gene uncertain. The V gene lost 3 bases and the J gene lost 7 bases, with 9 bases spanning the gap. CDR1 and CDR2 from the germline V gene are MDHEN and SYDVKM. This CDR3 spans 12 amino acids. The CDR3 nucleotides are TGTGCCAGCAGTTTTTTCCCCTATGAAGCTTTCTTT. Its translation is CASSFFPYEAFF.

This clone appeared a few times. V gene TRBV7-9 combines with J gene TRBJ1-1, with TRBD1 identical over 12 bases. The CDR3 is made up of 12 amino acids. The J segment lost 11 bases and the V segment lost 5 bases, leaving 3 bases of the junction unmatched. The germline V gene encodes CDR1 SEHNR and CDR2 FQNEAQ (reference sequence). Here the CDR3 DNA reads TGTGCCAGCAGCGAGGGACAGGGGGCTGCTTTCTTT. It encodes CASSEGQGAAFF.

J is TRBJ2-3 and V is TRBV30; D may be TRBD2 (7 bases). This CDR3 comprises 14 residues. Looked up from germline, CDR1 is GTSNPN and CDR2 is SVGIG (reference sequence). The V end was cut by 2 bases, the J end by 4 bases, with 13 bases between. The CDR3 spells CAWSPWGGADTQYF. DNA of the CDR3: TGTGCCTGGAGTCCCTGGGGGGGCGCAGATACGCAGTATTTT.